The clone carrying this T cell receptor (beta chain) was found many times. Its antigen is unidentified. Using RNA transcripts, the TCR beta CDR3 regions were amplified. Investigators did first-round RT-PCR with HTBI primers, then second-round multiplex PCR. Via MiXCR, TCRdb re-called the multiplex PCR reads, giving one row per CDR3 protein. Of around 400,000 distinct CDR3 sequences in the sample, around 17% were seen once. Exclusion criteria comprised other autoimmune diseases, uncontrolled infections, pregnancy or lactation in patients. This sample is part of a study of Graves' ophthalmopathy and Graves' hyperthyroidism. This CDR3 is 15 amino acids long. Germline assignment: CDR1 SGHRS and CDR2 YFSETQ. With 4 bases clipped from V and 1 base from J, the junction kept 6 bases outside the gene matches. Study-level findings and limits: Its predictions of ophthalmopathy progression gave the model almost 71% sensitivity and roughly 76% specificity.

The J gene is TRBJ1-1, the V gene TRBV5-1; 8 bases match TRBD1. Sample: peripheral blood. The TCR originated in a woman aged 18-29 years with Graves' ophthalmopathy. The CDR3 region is CASSPGGTGNTEAFF. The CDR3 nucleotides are TGCGCCAGCAGCCCTGGGGGGACAGGGAACACTGAAGCTTTCTTT. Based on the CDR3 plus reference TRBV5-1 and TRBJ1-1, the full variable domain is KAGVTQTPRYLIKTRGQQVTLSCSPISGHRSVSWYQQTPGQGLQFLFEYFSETQRNKGNFPGRFSGRQFSNSRSEMNVSTLELGDSALYLCASSPGGTGNTEAFFGQGTRLTVV.